What follows are 27 T cell receptor beta chains derived from one specimen sequenced in a study of control samples from healthy donors and cancer patients. Using immunoSEQ multiplex PCR, the repertoire was profiled, and TCRdb retains in-frame clones only, with some absent. The table includes fewer than 200,000 clones, nearly 90% detected once. Sequencing was carried out using blood. The receptors come from a woman in her forties or fifties in good health.

The V call is TRBV28, the J call TRBJ2-1; no clear D. Germline loops: CDR1 MDHEN, CDR2 SYDVKM. V was trimmed by 3 bases and J by 5 bases, leaving 8 bases between them. CDR3 length: 13 amino acids. The CDR3 DNA reads TGTGCCAGCAGTTTTTCAACGAACAATGAGCAGTTCTTC. Encoded protein: CASSFSTNNEQFF.

V and J are TRBV12-3 or TRBV12-4 and TRBJ1-4, with a weak D call TRBD1 (5 bases). Trimming took off 10 bases at V and 3 bases at J, with 9 bases between the two ends. CDR3 length: 12 residues. The CDR3 DNA follows: TGTGCCACCCAGGGACCTAATGAAAAACTGTTTTTT. Its protein product is CATQGPNEKLFF.

This sequence joins TRBV4-3 and TRBJ2-7, with 10 positions matching TRBD2. From germline, CDR1 is LGHNA and CDR2 YSLEER. The CDR3 contains 16 residues. V shed 0 bases and J 7 bases; nucleotides not matched to a gene: 9. The DNA of the CDR3 is TGCGCCAGCAGCCAAGATTTCAGCGGGAGGGTGTATGAGCAGTACTTC. Translation gives CASSQDFSGRVYEQYF.

A few counts support this clone. The rearrangement joins TRBV20-1 to TRBJ2-3; D is undetermined. This CDR3 comprises 10 residues. V was shortened by 3 bases and J by 2 bases, with 0 bases between the two germline ends. CDR1 is DFQATT, CDR2 SNEGSKA, per germline (reference sequence). The CDR3 coding sequence is TGCAGTGCTAGCACAGATACGCAGTATTTT. Translated, it gives CSASTDTQYF.

In DNA, the CDR3 is TGCGCCAGCAGCCCGGCGAGCGACCGCAATTCACCCCTCCACTTT. It specifies CASSPASDRNSPLHF. V and J are TRBV4-3 and TRBJ1-6; D unclear. Germline CDR1 reads LGHNA; CDR2 reads YSLEER. This CDR3 comprises 15 residues. Trimming removed 4 bases at V and 7 bases at J, with 14 bases between.

The chain is built from TRBV4-1 and TRBJ2-3; D is unclear. V was pared by 1 base and J by 1 base, with 18 bases between. Germline V gives CDR1 MGHRA, CDR2 YSYEKL. This CDR3 region has 18 residues. The chain's CDR3 is CASSQVWTDPRGTDTQYF. CDR3 sequence (DNA): TGCGCCAGCAGCCAAGTGTGGACCGACCCTCGGGGCACAGATACGCAGTATTTT.

This clone appeared a single time. The chain links TRBV9 to TRBJ1-4; D remains ambiguous. V lost 0 bases and J lost 0, with 6 bases in between. CDR1 is SGDLS, CDR2 YYNGEE, per germline. CDR3 length: 15 amino acids. CDR3 nucleotide sequence: TGTGCCAGCAGCGTAGGTGTGTCAACTAATGAAAAACTGTTTTTT. Translating gives CASSVGVSTNEKLFF.

The genes are TRBV9 and TRBJ2-5; 8 nucleotides match TRBD2. The CDR3 contains 14 residues. Germline values: CDR1 SGDLS, CDR2 YYNGEE. The V segment lost 1 base and the J segment 8 bases; nucleotides outside the gene matches: 7. The CDR3 reads CASSVSREGDTQYF. CDR3 bases: TGTGCCAGCAGCGTAAGTCGGGAGGGGGACACCCAGTACTTC.

This rearrangement joins TRBV5-1 to TRBJ2-5, with D perhaps matching TRBD2 (6 bases). The ends were cut back, 2 bases at V and 2 bases at J, with 10 bases in the middle. The CDR3 is 14 residues long. Germline V CDR1 and CDR2: SGHRS, YFSETQ. The CDR3 sequence is CASSFMREQETQYF. In DNA form, the CDR3 reads TGCGCCAGCAGCTTCATGCGGGAACAAGAGACCCAGTACTTC. Variable domain in full (rest from reference TRBV5-1 and TRBJ2-5): KAGVTQTPRYLIKTRGQQVTLSCSPISGHRSVSWYQQTPGQGLQFLFEYFSETQRNKGNFPGRFSGRQFSNSRSEMNVSTLELGDSALYLCASSFMREQETQYFGPGTRLLVL.

CDR3 sequence reads: CASSPAGGTGELFF. Written as DNA, the CDR3 is TGTGCCAGCAGCCCAGCGGGGGGGACCGGGGAGCTGTTTTTT. The gene calls are TRBV27 and TRBJ2-2, with 10 bases matching TRBD2. The V and J ends lost 6 bases and 5 bases, in that order; junction bases with no gene match: 3. The CDR3 extends over 14 amino acids. The V gene's germline CDR1 is MNHEY and CDR2 SMNVEV (reference sequence).

This sequence joins TRBV2 and TRBJ1-5; D remains unclear. In germline, CDR1 is SNHLY, CDR2 FYNNEI. Trimming took off 0 bases at V and 4 bases at J, with 7 bases between the two ends. The CDR3 has 14 residues. The CDR3 coding sequence is TGTGCCAGCAGTGAAGCGTTTGAAAATCAGCCCCAGCATTTT. Translation: CASSEAFENQPQHF.

The chain uses TRBV28 and TRBJ1-6; the D gene is possibly TRBD1 (5 bases). CDR1 and CDR2 (germline): MDHEN, SYDVKM. Trimming cost V 2 bases and J 11 bases, with 7 bases left between them. This CDR3 has 12 amino acids. The CDR3 loop reads CASSLPGTPLHF. CDR3 nucleotides: TGTGCCAGCAGTTTACCAGGGACACCCCTCCACTTT.

The chain has TRBV28 and TRBJ1-2; D remains unclear. The CDR3 totals 12 residues. V gave up 6 bases and J gave up 7 bases, with 12 bases separating them. Germline CDR1 MDHEN, CDR2 SYDVKM. The CDR3 DNA reads TGTGCCAGCAGAACGCATGTCCCTGGCTACACCTTC. Protein product: CASRTHVPGYTF.

The genes are TRBV6-5 and TRBJ2-4, with D hard to call. Trimming left V 7 bases short and J 2 bases short, with 9 bases between. Germline V lookup: CDR1 MNHEY, CDR2 SVGAGI. This CDR3 comprises 13 residues. CDR3 sequence (DNA): TGTGCCAGCACCGAGGAGACCAAAAACATTCAGTACTTC. The encoded protein is CASTEETKNIQYF.

The count of this clone is one. The chain has TRBV19 and TRBJ2-7; D possibly corresponds to TRBD2 (6 bases). Germline CDR1 is LNHDA and CDR2 is SQIVND (reference sequence). V dropped 4 bases and J dropped 7 bases, with 14 bases sitting between them. The CDR3 sequence is 13 residues long. CDR3 in DNA: TGTGCCAGTAGTACGGGACGCGCGGGAGAGCAGTACTTC. It specifies CASSTGRAGEQYF.

This chain joins TRBV19 and TRBJ1-4, with 7 bases that match TRBD1. After removal of 5 bases from V and 6 bases from J, the junction contained 12 bases not matched to a gene. CDR1 is LNHDA and CDR2 is SQIVND in the germline V gene (reference sequence). The CDR3 length is 16 residues. CDR3 loop: CASSLRQTGYYEKLFF. The CDR3 DNA is TGTGCCAGTAGTCTCCGGCAGACAGGGTACTATGAAAAACTGTTTTTT.

This clone was seen a handful of times. The chain employs TRBV7-3 and TRBJ1-5; 10 positions match TRBD1. CDR3 length: 15 residues. Germline V gives CDR1 SGHTA, CDR2 FQGTGA. V lost 5 bases and J lost 5; bases outside the gene matches: 6. The chain's CDR3 is CASSPGTGAYQPQHF. In DNA, the CDR3 is TGTGCCAGCAGCCCCGGGACAGGGGCTTATCAGCCCCAGCATTTT. Full variable domain (remainder filled in from reference TRBV7-3 and TRBJ1-5): GAGVSQTPSNKVTEKGKYVELRCDPISGHTALYWYRQSLGQGPEFLIYFQGTGAADDSGLPNDRFFAVRPEGSVSTLKIQRTERGDSAVYLCASSPGTGAYQPQHFGDGTRLSIL.

The chain employs TRBV4-3 and TRBJ1-1; D might be TRBD1 (6 bases). Germline CDR1 reads LGHNA; CDR2 reads YSLEER. The CDR3 loop spans 14 amino acids. Trimming removed 4 bases at V and 6 bases at J, with 15 bases between. DNA of the CDR3: TGCGCCAGCAGCCGAGGAAGGGGGGAACCTGAAGCTTTCTTT. It codes for CASSRGRGEPEAFF.

The chain recombines TRBV6-4 with TRBJ1-4, with D tentatively TRBD1 (6 bases). The CDR3 totals 14 residues. Germline lookup yields CDR1 MRHNA and CDR2 SNTAGT. The germline V and J ends were trimmed by 0 bases and 10 bases, with 12 bases remaining between them. The CDR3 here is CASSDSPGVGKLFF. The DNA for the CDR3 is TGTGCCAGCAGTGACTCGCCAGGGGTCGGAAAACTGTTTTTT.

This clone appeared once. V is TRBV7-9 and J is TRBJ2-6; 7 bases are shared with TRBD1. Germline V gene data show CDR1 as SEHNR and CDR2 as FQNEAQ (reference sequence). The CDR3 is 19 amino acids. The ends lost 1 base at V and 0 bases at J; junction bases unmatched: 9. The CDR3 nucleotides are TGTGCCAGCAGCTTAGGGGGGACAGATTCATACTCTGGGGCCAACGTCCTGACTTTC. Amino acids: CASSLGGTDSYSGANVLTF.

This clone has a handful of counts. V usage is TRBV5-4 and J usage is TRBJ1-6, with 7 bases that match TRBD1. The CDR3 spans 13 residues. Trimming cost V 4 bases and J 10 bases; bases outside gene matches: 5. Germline V gives CDR1 SGHNT, CDR2 YYREEE (reference sequence). CDR3 sequence: CASSPGTESPLHF. The CDR3 region has the DNA TGTGCCAGCAGCCCCGGGACAGAATCACCCCTCCACTTT.

The V gene is TRBV11-1, the J gene TRBJ2-1, with D possibly being TRBD1 (5 bases). Germline CDR1 and CDR2: SGHAT and FQDESV (reference sequence). Trimming removed 4 bases at V and 5 bases at J, with 12 bases between. This CDR3 has 14 amino acids. In DNA, the CDR3 is TGTGCCAGCAGCTCTTTAGGGGCTCACAATGAGCAGTTCTTC. Translating it yields CASSSLGAHNEQFF. Full variable domain (rest looked up from reference TRBV11-1 and TRBJ2-1): EAEVAQSPRYKITEKSQAVAFWCDPISGHATLYWYRQILGQGPELLVQFQDESVVDDSQLPKDRFSAERLKGVDSTLKIQPAELGDSAMYLCASSSLGAHNEQFFGPGTRLTVL.

This clone was found once. The chain couples TRBV9 to TRBJ2-7, with D possibly being TRBD1 or TRBD2 (6 bases each). The V and J ends lost 3 bases and 9 bases respectively, with 13 bases between them. The CDR3 is 12 amino acids. Germline loops: CDR1 SGDLS, CDR2 YYNGEE. This CDR3 is CASSAGDTGQYF. Written as DNA, the CDR3 is TGTGCCAGCAGCGCGGGGGACACAGGGCAGTACTTC.

The chain links TRBV3-1 (or the pseudogene TRBV3-2) to TRBJ1-2; D is undetermined. V was cut by 4 bases and J by 6 bases, with 21 bases left in between. Germline V gives CDR1 LGHDT, CDR2 YNNKEL (reference sequence). The CDR3 is 16 amino acids. In DNA, the CDR3 is TGTGCCAGCAGCCGCGGTCGTGTTTCAGACGTGGATGGCTACACCTTC. It codes for CASSRGRVSDVDGYTF.

J is TRBJ2-5 and V is TRBV7-9; TRBD1 or TRBD2 may be the D gene (5 bases each). V dropped 8 bases and J dropped 7 bases, with 20 bases sitting between them. Germline assignment: CDR1 SEHNR and CDR2 FQNEAQ (reference sequence). This CDR3 is built from 14 residues. CDR3 region: CASARDRGRVTQYF. The CDR3 coding sequence is TGTGCCAGCGCCCGGGACCGCGGACGGGTGACCCAGTACTTC.

The chain couples TRBV3-1 (or the pseudogene TRBV3-2) to TRBJ2-2; 8 bases map to TRBD2. Per the germline V gene, CDR1 is LGHDT and CDR2 is YNNKEL (reference sequence). V shed 1 base, J shed 4 bases, and the junction held 11 bases outside the gene matches. CDR3 length: 18 amino acids. The CDR3 region has the DNA TGTGCCAGCAGCCAAGGGCTCGGTGCGGGGGGCGGCACCGGGGAGCTGTTTTTT. Its translation: CASSQGLGAGGGTGELFF.

This clone showed up just a few times. CDR3 coding DNA: TGCGCCAGCAGCTTTGATGCGACGGGGGAGCAGTTCTTC. Translating it yields CASSFDATGEQFF. The chain links TRBV5-1 to TRBJ2-1, with TRBD2 as a possible D gene (5 bases). V lost 2 bases and J 10 bases, leaving 13 bases between the germline ends. The CDR3 sequence is 13 residues long. Germline assignment: CDR1 SGHRS and CDR2 YFSETQ.